This TCR beta chain is drawn from a study of blood T cells in healthy people across ages. General study results and limits: With donor CMV status unknown, expanded clonotype changes were possibly confounded.

Notes on this clonotype: Its antigen is as yet unknown.

This CDR3 region has 14 residues. The germline CDR1 and CDR2 sequences are SGHDT and YYEEEE. The V end lost 5 bases, the J end lost 3 bases, and 14 bases lay between the germline ends. Primed by a sample-barcoded 5' primer and a J-beta primer mix, a second PCR proceeded for 7 to 11 cycles. A 12-random-nucleotide template-switch adaptor tagged each cDNA molecule. TCRdb passed the 5' RACE reads through MiXCR, listing each CDR3 protein once. The data hold 760,000 or so distinct CDR3 sequences, with roughly 25% observed a single time. The same data also contributed to another study, on T cells of mothers and their children. That paper adds: Extraction yielded RNA that went, in full, into cDNA synthesis at about 1.5 ug per 15 ul.

The genes are TRBV5-6 and TRBJ1-1; D possibly corresponds to TRBD1 (5 bases). This receptor was obtained from a boy aged 10-17 years in good health. Material: blood. The CDR3 bases are TGTGCCAGCAGTCCAGGGCGGGGAGACACTGAAGCTTTCTTT. Translating gives CASSPGRGDTEAFF.